This record concerns one TCR beta chain sequence. The antigen it recognizes is unknown. Per-base qualities were not stored, and no clone one base away is much larger. As encoded in the germline V gene (reference sequence), CDR1 is GTSNPN while CDR2 is SVGIG. V is pared back by 3 bases and J by 4 bases, with 15 bases lying between the germline termini. Counted from cysteine to phenylalanine, this CDR3 has 15 amino acids. Only the CDR3 part of the read is kept: 45 bases, read in frame from the first base. This entry comes from a study of T-cell reconstitution after alpha-beta-depleted transplantation in children (dated by TCRdb to 2016 to 2017). Some background on the complete study: The study quantitatively tracked T-cell immune reconstitution after TCRalphabeta/CD19-depleted allogeneic hematopoietic cell transplantation in children using TCR repertoire profiling.

The library relied on PCR. The sequencer listed for this sample is Illumina HiSeq 2500. To normalize quantification of the TCRbeta repertoire, the TCR libraries were built with molecular barcoding that relied on unique molecular identifiers. TCRdb took the public reads, trimmed them with fastp at Q25, ran MiXCR for clone calling and kept in-frame beta chains. Each CDR3 protein appears once, grouped with its most common genes and DNA. In this sample the table shows about 610,000 distinct CDR3 sequences, roughly a tenth of which occur a single time. The ten largest clones add up to less than 5% of the sample.

In this chain, TRBV30 is recombined with TRBJ1-4, with TRBD1 perhaps the D gene, on 5 matching bases. The input for sequencing was PBMCs from the stem cell graft donor, taken from the stem cell graft. The TCR originated in a human donor who donated a stem cell graft to a child with acute myeloid leukemia. The DNA is as follows: TGTGCCTGGAGCCCAACCGGGACCTATAATGAAAAACTGTTTTTT. The translation is CAWSPTGTYNEKLFF.